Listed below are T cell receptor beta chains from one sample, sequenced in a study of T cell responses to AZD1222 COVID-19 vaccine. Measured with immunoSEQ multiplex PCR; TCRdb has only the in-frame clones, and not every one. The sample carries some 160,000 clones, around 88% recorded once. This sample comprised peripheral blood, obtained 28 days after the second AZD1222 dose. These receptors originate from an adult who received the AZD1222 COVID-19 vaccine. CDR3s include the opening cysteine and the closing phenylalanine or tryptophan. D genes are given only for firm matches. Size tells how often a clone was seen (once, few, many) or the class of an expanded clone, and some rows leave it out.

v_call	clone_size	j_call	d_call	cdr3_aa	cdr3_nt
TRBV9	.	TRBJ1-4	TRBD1	CASSLQPQGGEKLFF	TGTGCCAGCAGCCTGCAACCCCAGGGGGGTGAAAAACTGTTTTTT
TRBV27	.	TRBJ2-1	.	CASSFGTDYNEQFF	TGTGCCAGCAGTTTCGGGACTGACTACAATGAGCAGTTCTTC
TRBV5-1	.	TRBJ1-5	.	CASSLGLRQPQHF	TGCGCCAGCAGCTTGGGGCTACGGCAGCCCCAGCATTTT
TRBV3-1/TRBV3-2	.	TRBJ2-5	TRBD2	CASSPGGARETQYF	TGTGCCAGCAGCCCCGGGGGGGCCCGAGAGACCCAGTACTTC
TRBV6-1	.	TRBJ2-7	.	CASSGGGVVTYF	TGTGCCAGCTCCGGGGGCGGGGTGGTGACGTACTTC
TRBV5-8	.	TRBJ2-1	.	CASSQGLSFNEQFF	TGTGCCAGCAGCCAGGGACTGAGCTTCAATGAGCAGTTCTTC
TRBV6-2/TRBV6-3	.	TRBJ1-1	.	CASSYSGYTEAFF	TGTGCCAGCAGTTACTCGGGGTACACTGAAGCTTTCTTT
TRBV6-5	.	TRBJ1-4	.	CASSTGLGYEKLFF	TGTGCCAGCAGTACGGGACTGGGATACGAAAAACTGTTTTTT
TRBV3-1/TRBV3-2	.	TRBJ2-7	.	CASSQEGRPYEQYF	TGTGCCAGCAGCCAGGAAGGACGGCCCTACGAGCAGTACTTC
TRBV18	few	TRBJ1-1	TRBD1	CASSPGTGVAEAFF	TGTGCCAGCTCACCGGGGACAGGGGTCGCTGAAGCTTTCTTT
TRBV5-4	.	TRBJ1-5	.	CASSRDPNQPQHF	TGTGCCAGCAGCCGGGACCCCAATCAGCCCCAGCATTTT
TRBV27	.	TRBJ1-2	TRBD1	CASSLIPDRGYGYTF	TGTGCCAGCAGTTTAATCCCGGACAGGGGCTATGGCTACACCTTC
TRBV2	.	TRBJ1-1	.	CASTRVRNTEAFF	TGTGCCAGCACTAGGGTTAGGAACACTGAAGCTTTCTTT
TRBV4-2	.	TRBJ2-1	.	CASSGIPDHLSNYNEQFF	TGTGCCAGCAGCGGAATTCCGGACCACCTCTCGAACTACAATGAGCAGTTCTTC
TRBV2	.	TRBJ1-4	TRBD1	CASSEGQGEKLFF	TGTGCCAGCAGTGAAGGACAGGGTGAAAAACTGTTTTTT
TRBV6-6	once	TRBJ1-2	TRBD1	CASSRGQNYGYTF	TGTGCCAGCAGTCGGGGACAGAACTATGGCTACACCTTC
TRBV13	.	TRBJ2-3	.	CASSSGRPSTDTQYF	TGTGCCAGCAGCTCGGGACGGCCTAGCACAGATACGCAGTATTTT
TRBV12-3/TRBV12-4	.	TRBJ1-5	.	CASSRDNQPQHF	TGTGCCAGCAGTAGGGATAATCAGCCCCAGCATTTT
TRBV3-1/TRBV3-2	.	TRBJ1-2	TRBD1	CASSQVPGGHGYTF	TGTGCCAGCAGCCAAGTCCCAGGGGGCCATGGCTACACCTTC
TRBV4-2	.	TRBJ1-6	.	CASSQSDRTNSPLHF	TGTGCCAGCAGCCAATCCGACAGGACAAATTCACCCCTCCACTTT
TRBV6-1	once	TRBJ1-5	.	CASSDISQPQHF	TGTGCCAGCAGTGACATCTCCCAACCCCAGCATTTT
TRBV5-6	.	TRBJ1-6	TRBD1	CASSLRQGNNSPLHF	TGTGCCAGCAGCTTACGACAGGGGAATAATTCACCCCTCCACTTT
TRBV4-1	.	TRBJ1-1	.	CASSLSTDTNTEAFF	TGCGCCAGCAGCCTCTCTACAGATACGAACACTGAAGCTTTCTTT
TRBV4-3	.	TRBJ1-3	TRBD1	CASSTDRGNTIYF	TGCGCCAGCAGCACGGACAGGGGTAACACCATATATTTT
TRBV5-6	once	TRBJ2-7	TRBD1	CASGQVFSYEQYF	TGTGCCAGCGGACAGGTTTTTTCCTACGAGCAGTACTTC
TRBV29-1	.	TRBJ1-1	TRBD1	CSVLDRGRGNTEAFF	TGCAGCGTTCTTGACAGGGGGCGAGGGAACACTGAAGCTTTCTTT
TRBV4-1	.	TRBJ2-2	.	CASSQGVGELFF	TGCGCCAGCAGCCAAGGGGTCGGGGAGCTGTTTTTT
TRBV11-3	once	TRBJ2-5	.	CASSFRQQETQYF	TGTGCCAGCAGCTTCCGACAGCAAGAGACCCAGTACTTC
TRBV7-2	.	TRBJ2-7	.	CASSSNGPLLKDEQYF	TGTGCCAGCAGCTCCAATGGACCCCTTTTGAAAGACGAGCAGTACTTC
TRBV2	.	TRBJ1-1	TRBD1	CASTRDRNTEAFF	TGTGCCAGCACCCGGGACAGAAACACTGAAGCTTTCTTT
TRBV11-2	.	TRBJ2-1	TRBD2	CASSQEAGLGSYEQFF	TGTGCCAGCAGCCAAGAGGCGGGACTAGGGTCCTATGAGCAGTTCTTC
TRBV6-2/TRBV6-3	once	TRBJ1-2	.	CASSGSSYGYTF	TGTGCCAGCAGTGGGTCGAGCTATGGCTACACCTTC
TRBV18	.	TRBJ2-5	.	CASSPFGEETQYF	TGTGCCAGCTCACCCTTCGGGGAAGAGACCCAGTACTTC
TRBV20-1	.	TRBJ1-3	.	CNTEHGNTIYF	TGCAACACAGAACATGGAAACACCATATATTTT
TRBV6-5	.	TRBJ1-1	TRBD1	CASRTGMNTEAFF	TGTGCCAGCCGGACAGGAATGAACACTGAAGCTTTCTTT
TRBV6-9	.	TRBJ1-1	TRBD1	CASTQLPGQGPHTEAFF	TGTGCCAGCACCCAACTCCCGGGACAGGGGCCTCACACTGAAGCTTTCTTT
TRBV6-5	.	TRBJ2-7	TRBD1	CASKGQGDSYEQYF	TGTGCCAGCAAGGGGCAGGGGGACTCCTACGAGCAGTACTTC
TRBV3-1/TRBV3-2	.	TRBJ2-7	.	CASSPTGTDSYEQYF	TGTGCCAGCAGCCCCACCGGGACGGACTCCTACGAGCAGTACTTC
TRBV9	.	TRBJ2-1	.	CASSVGLVNEQFF	TGTGCCAGCAGCGTAGGACTAGTAAATGAGCAGTTCTTC
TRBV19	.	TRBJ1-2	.	CASSMSTALGYTF	TGTGCCAGTAGTATGTCAACAGCCCTTGGCTACACCTTC
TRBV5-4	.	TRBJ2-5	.	CASSWGSRTQDQETQYF	TGTGCCAGCAGCTGGGGGTCAAGGACCCAAGACCAAGAGACCCAGTACTTC
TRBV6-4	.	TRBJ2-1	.	CASSDSAYNEQFF	TGTGCCAGCAGTGACTCAGCGTACAATGAGCAGTTCTTC
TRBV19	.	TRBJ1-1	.	CASSWSHTEAFF	TGTGCCAGTAGTTGGTCCCACACTGAAGCTTTCTTT
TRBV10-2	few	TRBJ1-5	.	CASSEPGRGQPQHF	TGCGCCAGCAGTGAGCCAGGAAGGGGTCAGCCCCAGCATTTT
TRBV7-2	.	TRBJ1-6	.	CASSSAQPNSPLHF	TGTGCCAGCAGCTCCGCTCAACCAAATTCACCCCTCCACTTT
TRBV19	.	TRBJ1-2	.	CATGMGAKYGYTF	TGTGCCACTGGGATGGGAGCAAAATATGGCTACACCTTC
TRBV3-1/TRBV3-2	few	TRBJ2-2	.	CASSQDRGELLTGELFF	TGTGCCAGCAGCCAAGATCGAGGAGAATTACTCACCGGGGAGCTGTTTTTT
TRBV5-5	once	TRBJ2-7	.	CASSLAGALSGEQYF	TGTGCCAGCAGCTTGGCGGGTGCTTTGAGCGGCGAGCAGTACTTC
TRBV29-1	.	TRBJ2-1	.	CSVEFPDPEFYNEQFF	TGCAGCGTTGAATTCCCGGACCCTGAATTCTACAATGAGCAGTTCTTC
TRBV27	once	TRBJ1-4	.	CASSLSTGRDEKLFF	TGTGCCAGCAGTTTATCGACAGGAAGGGACGAAAAACTGTTTTTT
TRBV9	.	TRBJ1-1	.	CASSVSPSTDEAFF	TGTGCCAGCAGCGTATCCCCGTCCACTGACGAAGCTTTCTTT
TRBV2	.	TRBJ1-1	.	CASSERVQAFF	TGTGCCAGCAGTGAAAGAGTTCAGGCTTTCTTT
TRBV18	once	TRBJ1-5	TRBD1	CASSPDRDQPQHF	TGTGCCAGCTCACCGGACAGGGACCAGCCCCAGCATTTT
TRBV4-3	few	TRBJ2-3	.	CASSQDARGRGDTQYF	TGCGCCAGCAGCCAAGATGCGCGGGGGAGGGGGGATACGCAGTATTTT